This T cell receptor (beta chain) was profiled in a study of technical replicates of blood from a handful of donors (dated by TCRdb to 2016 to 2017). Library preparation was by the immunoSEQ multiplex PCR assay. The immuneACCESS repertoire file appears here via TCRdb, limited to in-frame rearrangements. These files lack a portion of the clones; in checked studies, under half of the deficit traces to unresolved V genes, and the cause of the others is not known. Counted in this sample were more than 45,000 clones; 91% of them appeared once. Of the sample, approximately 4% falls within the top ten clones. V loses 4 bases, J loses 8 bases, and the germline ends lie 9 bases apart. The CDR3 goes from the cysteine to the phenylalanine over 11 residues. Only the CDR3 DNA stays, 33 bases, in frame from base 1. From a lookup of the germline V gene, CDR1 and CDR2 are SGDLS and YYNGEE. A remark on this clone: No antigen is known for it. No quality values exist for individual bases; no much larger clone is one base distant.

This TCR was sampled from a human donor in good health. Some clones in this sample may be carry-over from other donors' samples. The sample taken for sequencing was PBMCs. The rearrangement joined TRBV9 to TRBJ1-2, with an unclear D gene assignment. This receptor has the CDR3 CASSSEIGYTF. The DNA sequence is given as TGTGCCAGCAGCTCTGAGATCGGCTACACCTTC.